The entry below gives a single T cell receptor beta chain sequence along with its context. In germline, CDR1 is SGHRS, CDR2 YFSETQ. V lost 4 bases and J lost 5; bases outside the gene matches: 3. The length of the CDR3 is 14 residues. This record comes from a study of shared clonotypes between healthy human individuals. Authors' data handling: ImmunoSEQ only sent back junction sequences with no quality scores, so filtering was done differently. The assay was immunoSEQ multiplex PCR, and TCRdb's table has in-frame clones only and misses some. V, J and clone size were drawn from that table, and D and trimming were deduced from the DNA. The sample carries about 2.4 million clones, 93% recorded once.

The TCR originated in a young man in good health. Some clones in this sample may be carry-over from other donors' samples. Sequencing used naive CD4+ T cells from PBMCs. The subset: CD45RA+ positively selected. The J gene is TRBJ2-5, the V gene TRBV5-1, with 12 bases matching TRBD2. The CDR3 DNA reads as TGCGCCAGCAGCCAGGGGACTAGCGGGGAGACCCAGTACTTC. It translates to CASSQGTSGETQYF.